These 30 T cell receptor beta chains share one sample of origin, sequenced in a study of blood T cell repertoires in COVID-19. Profiled with immunoSEQ multiplex PCR; TCRdb holds only in-frame clones, not every one. The data show some 490,000 clones, roughly nine tenths seen once. Sequenced sample: PBMCs or T cells enriched from blood (not recorded which). The receptors stem from a woman in her fifties or sixties who had recovered from COVID-19.

This chain uses TRBV6-5 with TRBJ1-2; D uncertain. V shed 3 bases and J shed 1 base, with 12 bases lying between them. This CDR3 region has 15 residues. Germline-derived CDR1 and CDR2 are MNHEY and SVGAGI. The CDR3, as DNA: TGTGCCAGCAGTTATTGGGAGGAAAATAACTATGGCTACACCTTC. Translation: CASSYWEENNYGYTF.

The chain uses TRBV6-1 and TRBJ1-6; the match to TRBD1 covers 7 bases. V trimming: 2 bases; J trimming: 11 bases; junction bases outside the gene matches: 9. The germline CDR1 and CDR2 sequences are MNHNS and SASEGT. CDR3 size: 15 residues. CDR3 sequence (DNA): TGTGCCAGCAGTGAACTAAAAGGGGGCAGGCCACCCCTCCACTTT. Translating gives CASSELKGGRPPLHF.

V and J are TRBV7-9 and TRBJ2-7, with 7 bases that match TRBD1. Germline V gene data show CDR1 as SEHNR and CDR2 as FQNEAQ (reference sequence). CDR3 length: 14 amino acids. Losses at the gene ends were 5 bases for V and 2 bases for J; bases not matched to a gene: 6. The DNA for the CDR3 is TGTGCCAGCAGCATGACAGGGTTGGCCTACGAGCAGTACTTC. Amino acids: CASSMTGLAYEQYF.

V and J are TRBV18 and TRBJ1-4, with D uncertain. V was trimmed by 3 bases and J by 7 bases, leaving 15 bases between them. The germline CDR1 and CDR2 sequences are KGHSH and LQKENI. CDR3 length equals 15 residues. This chain's CDR3 is CASSPSYLRGEKLFF. The CDR3 bases are TGTGCCAGCTCACCGTCCTACTTACGAGGTGAAAAACTGTTTTTT. Drawing the rest from reference TRBV18 and TRBJ1-4, the complete variable domain is NAGVMQNPRHLVRRRGQEARLRCSPMKGHSHVYWYRQLPEEGLKFMVYLQKENIIDESGMPKERFSAEFPKEGPSILRIQQVVRGDSAAYFCASSPSYLRGEKLFFGSGTQLSVL.

This clone was found a few times. The CDR3 sequence is CASRTGISGNTIYF. The CDR3 DNA reads TGTGCCAGTAGGACAGGAATCTCTGGAAACACCATATATTTT. This chain links TRBV19 with TRBJ1-3, with D maybe TRBD1 (6 bases). CDR3 length equals 14 residues. V gave up 6 bases and J gave up 0 bases, with 9 bases separating them. Germline-derived CDR1 and CDR2 are LNHDA and SQIVND (reference sequence). Complete variable domain (other parts from reference TRBV19 and TRBJ1-3): DGGITQSPKYLFRKEGQNVTLSCEQNLNHDAMYWYRQDPGQGLRLIYYSQIVNDFQKGDIAEGYSVSREKKESFPLTVTSAQKNPTAFYLCASRTGISGNTIYFGEGSWLTVV.

This chain joins TRBV7-5 and TRBJ2-7; TRBD2 reflects the table's D call only, with no check against the DNA. TRBV7-5 is a recognized pseudogene. The CDR3 length is 17 residues. CDR3 in amino acids: CARSYPLGLAGSYEQYF. As DNA, the CDR3 is TGTGCCAGAAGCTATCCCCTCGGACTAGCGGGGTCCTACGAGCAGTACTTC.

This clone was recorded a few times. The chain recombines TRBV28 with TRBJ1-5, with D possibly being TRBD1 (6 bases). The germline V and J ends were trimmed by 4 bases and 3 bases, with 16 bases remaining between them. This CDR3 region has 16 residues. In germline, CDR1 is MDHEN, CDR2 SYDVKM. The CDR3 bases are TGTGCCAGCAGTTCCCCGGGTAGGGGGAACAATCAGCCCCAGCATTTT. This encodes CASSSPGRGNNQPQHF. Full variable domain (missing parts from reference TRBV28 and TRBJ1-5): DVKVTQSSRYLVKRTGEKVFLECVQDMDHENMFWYRQDPGLGLRLIYFSYDVKMKEKGDIPEGYSVSREKKERFSLILESASTNQTSMYLCASSSPGRGNNQPQHFGDGTRLSIL.

The V call is TRBV19, the J call TRBJ1-1, with D maybe TRBD1 (6 bases). This CDR3 is built from 15 residues. Trimming removed 6 bases at V and 0 bases at J, with 14 bases between. Germline loops: CDR1 LNHDA, CDR2 SQIVND (reference sequence). DNA of the CDR3: TGTGCCAGTAGAGCCCCAGACAGGCTGAACACTGAAGCTTTCTTT. Its translation: CASRAPDRLNTEAFF.

The rearrangement links TRBV20-1 to TRBJ1-1; 8 positions match TRBD1. The J segment lost 7 bases and the V segment lost 6 bases, leaving 4 bases of the junction unmatched. This CDR3 has 11 amino acids. Germline CDR1 is DFQATT and CDR2 is SNEGSKA (reference sequence). CDR3 sequence: CSAEGQGEAFF. The DNA of the CDR3 is TGCAGTGCCGAAGGACAGGGTGAAGCTTTCTTT.

V usage is TRBV5-4 and J usage is TRBJ1-2; a weak D match, TRBD1 (6 bases). Germline CDR1 reads SGHNT; CDR2 reads YYREEE (reference sequence). The germline V and J ends were trimmed by 4 bases and 4 bases, with 17 bases remaining between them. The CDR3 runs to 15 residues. CDR3 DNA sequence: TGTGCCAGCAGCGGCCCAGGGGACGCTCTCTATGGCTACACCTTC. This codes for CASSGPGDALYGYTF.

This chain joins TRBV5-1 and TRBJ1-1; tentative D call: TRBD1 (6 bases). V dropped 4 bases and J dropped 0 bases, with 13 bases sitting between them. The CDR3 loop spans 15 amino acids. CDR1 and CDR2 (germline): SGHRS, YFSETQ. The CDR3 DNA sequence: TGCGCCAGCAGCCCGGGACATCAGATGAACACTGAAGCTTTCTTT. This sequence encodes CASSPGHQMNTEAFF.

Regarding this clone: The junction differs from germline at one of its ends, possibly a read error. The chain carries TRBV7-7 and TRBJ2-2; D not resolved. The length of the CDR3 is 14 residues. Germline V lookup: CDR1 SSHAT, CDR2 FNYEAQ (reference sequence). In DNA form, the CDR3 reads TGTGCTAGCAGCCCCAACGCAGACACCGGGGAGCTGTTTTTT. This encodes CASSPNADTGELFF.

The chain recombines TRBV2 with TRBJ2-2; 10 bases map to TRBD2. V shed 2 bases and J 5 bases; nucleotides not matched to a gene: 2. Germline V gene data show CDR1 as SNHLY and CDR2 as FYNNEI. The CDR3 runs 15 residues. DNA of the CDR3: TGTGCCAGCAGTGAAAGAGCGGGGGGGACCGGGGAGCTGTTTTTT. It yields the protein CASSERAGGTGELFF.

A single count supports this clone. The V and J genes are TRBV4-2 and TRBJ1-1; possibly TRBD1 for D (5 bases). The CDR3 spans 13 residues. The V gene lost 7 bases and the J gene lost 4 bases, with 13 bases spanning the gap. Germline-derived CDR1 and CDR2 are LGHNA and YNFKEQ. The CDR3 DNA sequence: TGTGCCAGCACCAATGGGGGGGTCACTGAAGCTTTCTTT. Translation: CASTNGGVTEAFF.

This chain joins TRBV7-9 and TRBJ1-1, with D perhaps matching TRBD1 (5 bases). This CDR3 region has 13 residues. Germline CDR1 is SEHNR and CDR2 is FQNEAQ (reference sequence). Trimming stripped 5 bases from V and 6 bases from J, with 13 bases between. CDR3 nucleotides: TGTGCCAGCAGCGCACCGGGCAGGGCTGAAGCTTTCTTT. Translation gives CASSAPGRAEAFF.

This clone was counted a few times. The gene calls are TRBV2 and TRBJ1-2; 8 nucleotides line up with TRBD1. The V segment lost 6 bases and the J segment 2 bases; nucleotides outside the gene matches: 8. This CDR3 comprises 15 residues. CDR1 is SNHLY and CDR2 is FYNNEI in the germline V gene. Written as DNA, the CDR3 is TGTGCCAGCAGCAGGGGGCCAGGGGGGAACTATGGCTACACCTTC. Encoded protein: CASSRGPGGNYGYTF.

J is TRBJ1-2 and V is TRBV6-2 or TRBV6-3; perhaps TRBD1 as D (6 bases). In germline, CDR1 is MNHEY, CDR2 SVGEGT. V was cut by 6 bases and J by 8 bases, with 19 bases left in between. The CDR3 sequence is 14 residues long. The CDR3 reads CASSNPRQAYGYTF. Here the CDR3 DNA reads TGTGCCAGCAGCAACCCCCGACAGGCGTACGGCTACACCTTC.

This clone was observed a single time. The genes are TRBV18 and TRBJ1-3; D remains ambiguous. V was trimmed by 6 bases and J by 4 bases, leaving 16 bases between them. The CDR3 spans 15 residues. Germline V gene lookup returns CDR1 KGHSH and CDR2 LQKENI. CDR3 sequence reads: CASSAGRLEGNTIYF. In DNA form, the CDR3 reads TGTGCCAGCTCCGCCGGGAGGCTCGAGGGAAACACCATATATTTT.

V and J are TRBV12-3 or TRBV12-4 and TRBJ1-4; D uncertain. The CDR3 is 13 residues long. Trimming pared 5 bases from V and 8 bases from J, leaving 12 bases between. Here the CDR3 reads CASSTVTAEKLFF. The CDR3 region has the DNA TGTGCCAGCAGTACAGTCACGGCGGAAAAACTGTTTTTT.

This chain connects TRBV5-8 to TRBJ2-4; possibly TRBD1 for D (5 bases). The CDR3 is 14 residues long. CDR1 SGHTS and CDR2 YDEGEE come from the germline V gene. Trimming pared 0 bases from V and 4 bases from J, leaving 8 bases between. Here the CDR3 reads CASSLDRPKNIQYF. The CDR3 DNA reads as TGTGCCAGCAGCTTGGACAGGCCTAAAAACATTCAGTACTTC.

The chain uses TRBV5-1 and TRBJ1-6; possibly TRBD1 for D (6 bases). This CDR3 region has 13 residues. The V end was cut by 5 bases, the J end by 11 bases, with 14 bases between. Germline assignment: CDR1 SGHRS and CDR2 YFSETQ. The CDR3 loop is CASSQTGSPPLHF. CDR3 coding DNA: TGCGCCAGCAGTCAAACAGGGTCGCCACCCCTCCACTTT.

This chain connects TRBV5-1 to TRBJ2-2, with 8 bases matching TRBD1. Trimming took 4 bases from V and 0 from J; bases not matched to a gene: 5. The CDR3 runs 16 residues. CDR1 and CDR2 (germline): SGHRS, YFSETQ. CDR3 loop: CASSLQGDANTGELFF. The CDR3 nucleotides are TGCGCCAGCAGCCTACAGGGGGACGCGAACACCGGGGAGCTGTTTTTT. The full variable domain, its missing parts supplied by reference TRBV5-1 and TRBJ2-2, is KAGVTQTPRYLIKTRGQQVTLSCSPISGHRSVSWYQQTPGQGLQFLFEYFSETQRNKGNFPGRFSGRQFSNSRSEMNVSTLELGDSALYLCASSLQGDANTGELFFGEGSRLTVL.

In its sample, this clone was seen once. The rearrangement links TRBV28 to TRBJ1-2; D not certain. Trimming left V 6 bases short and J 0 bases short, with 17 bases between. The CDR3 contains 16 residues. Germline V CDR1 and CDR2: MDHEN, SYDVKM. CDR3 sequence reads: CASRSGALGANYGYTF. For the CDR3, the DNA is TGTGCCAGCAGATCGGGTGCATTGGGAGCTAACTATGGCTACACCTTC.

The chain links TRBV11-3 to TRBJ2-1, with TRBD1 matching 8 bases. J was trimmed by 2 bases and V by 3 bases; bases with no gene match: 3. CDR1 is SGHNT and CDR2 is YENEEA in the germline V gene. The CDR3 runs to 15 residues. The CDR3 loop reads CASSLTGEAYNEQFF. In nucleotides, the CDR3 is TGTGCCAGCAGCTTGACAGGGGAGGCCTACAATGAGCAGTTCTTC.

The rearrangement links TRBV5-5 to TRBJ1-3; TRBD1 matches 7 bases. J was trimmed by 1 base and V by 3 bases; bases with no gene match: 4. This CDR3 spans 15 amino acids. The germline V gene encodes CDR1 SGHKS and CDR2 YYEKEE (reference sequence). The DNA of the CDR3 is TGTGCCAGCAGCTCGCTACAGGGGTCTGGAAACACCATATATTTT. Protein sequence: CASSSLQGSGNTIYF.

The rearrangement joins TRBV12-3 or TRBV12-4 to TRBJ1-3; 8 bases line up with TRBD1. The CDR3 spans 12 residues. V shed 8 bases, J shed 8 bases, and the junction held 5 bases outside the gene matches. CDR3 nucleotides: TGTGCCAGCTCCCGACAGGGGCACACCATATATTTT. It codes for CASSRQGHTIYF.

CDR3 in amino acids: CASSPGGPLTEAFF. The DNA for the CDR3 is TGTGCCAGCAGCCCAGGGGGACCTCTAACTGAAGCTTTCTTT. The chain has TRBV9 and TRBJ1-1; the match to TRBD1 covers 7 bases. With V trimmed by 4 bases and J by 5 bases, 8 bases remained unmatched. Germline loops: CDR1 SGDLS, CDR2 YYNGEE. The CDR3 extends over 14 amino acids.

V and J are TRBV7-9 and TRBJ1-5; D call uncertain. V was shortened by 5 bases and J by 2 bases, with 13 bases between the two germline ends. The germline gives CDR1 SEHNR, CDR2 FQNEAQ (reference sequence). The CDR3 length is 15 residues. CDR3 region: CASSALTGGNQPQHF. In DNA form, the CDR3 reads TGTGCCAGCAGCGCTCTTACGGGAGGCAATCAGCCCCAGCATTTT.

This sequence joins TRBV6-4 and TRBJ2-3; 11 positions agree with TRBD2. CDR3 length: 14 amino acids. Germline V gene sequence: CDR1 MRHNA, CDR2 SNTAGT. V dropped 11 bases and J dropped 2; count of bases not matched to a gene: 6. The CDR3 DNA follows: TGTGCCGGACGACTAGCGGGGAACACAGATACGCAGTATTTT. Translation gives CAGRLAGNTDTQYF.

About this clone: An end of the junction differs from the germline gene, which may be a read error. The genes are TRBV7-9 and TRBJ2-3, with 8 bases aligning to TRBD2. The CDR3 has 15 amino acids. CDR1 SEHNR and CDR2 FQNEAQ come from the germline V gene (reference sequence). CDR3 DNA: TGTGCCAGCAGCTTAGCGAGGACTAGCAAAGATACGCAGTATTTT. Its translation is CASSLARTSKDTQYF. The full variable domain, its missing parts supplied by reference TRBV7-9 and TRBJ2-3, is DTGVSQNPRHKITKRGQNVTFRCDPISEHNRLYWYRQTLGQGPEFLTYFQNEAQLEKSRLLSDRFSAERPKGSFSTLEIQRTEQGDSAMYLCASSLARTSKDTQYFGPGTRLTVL.